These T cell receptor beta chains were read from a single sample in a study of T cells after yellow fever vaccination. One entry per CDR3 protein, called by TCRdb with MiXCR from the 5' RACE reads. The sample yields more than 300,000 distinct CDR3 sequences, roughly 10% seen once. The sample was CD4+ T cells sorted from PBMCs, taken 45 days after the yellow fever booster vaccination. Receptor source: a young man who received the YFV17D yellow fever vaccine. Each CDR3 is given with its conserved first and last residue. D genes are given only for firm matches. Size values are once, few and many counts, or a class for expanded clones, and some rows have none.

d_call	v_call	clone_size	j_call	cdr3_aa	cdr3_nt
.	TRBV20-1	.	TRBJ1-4	CSARDYTVQREKLFF	TGCAGTGCTAGAGATTACACAGTGCAGAGGGAAAAACTGTTTTTT
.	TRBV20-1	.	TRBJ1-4	CSANAGRFEKLFF	TGCAGTGCTAATGCCGGGCGGTTTGAAAAACTGTTTTTT
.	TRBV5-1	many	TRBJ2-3	CASSGQATDTQYF	TGCGCCAGCAGTGGGCAGGCTACAGATACGCAGTATTTT
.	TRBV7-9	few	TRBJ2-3	CASSLLIAASTDTQYF	TGTGCCAGCAGCCTTCTTATAGCGGCTAGCACAGATACGCAGTATTTT
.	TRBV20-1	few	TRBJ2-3	CSASPTGADTQYF	TGCAGTGCTAGTCCTACTGGGGCTGATACGCAGTATTTT
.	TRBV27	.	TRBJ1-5	CASSLQGGGQPQHF	TGTGCCAGCAGTTTGCAGGGAGGAGGGCAGCCCCAGCATTTT
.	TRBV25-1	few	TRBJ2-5	CASTNSGTQETQYF	TGTGCCAGCACAAATTCCGGGACGCAAGAGACCCAGTACTTC
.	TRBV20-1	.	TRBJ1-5	CSARGPSNEQPQHF	TGCAGTGCTAGAGGCCCCTCCAACGAGCAGCCCCAGCATTTT
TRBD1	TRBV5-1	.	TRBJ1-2	CASSLAPGQGAYGYTF	TGCGCCAGCAGCTTGGCCCCGGGACAGGGGGCCTATGGCTACACCTTC
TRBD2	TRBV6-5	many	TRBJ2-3	CASSTGGTTQYF	TGTGCCAGCAGTACGGGGGGGACGACGCAGTATTTT
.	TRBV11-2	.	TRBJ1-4	CASSLSSFGEKLFF	TGTGCCAGCAGCTTAAGTAGCTTCGGTGAAAAACTGTTTTTT
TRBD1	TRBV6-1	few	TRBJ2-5	CASRPPPNRGWGETQYF	TGTGCCAGCAGGCCCCCCCCCAACAGGGGCTGGGGAGAGACCCAGTACTTC
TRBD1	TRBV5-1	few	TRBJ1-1	CASSRDRVGTEAFF	TGCGCCAGCAGCCGGGACAGGGTCGGGACTGAAGCTTTCTTT
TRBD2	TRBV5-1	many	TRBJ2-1	CASSLATSGEEQFF	TGCGCCAGCAGCTTGGCAACTAGCGGGGAAGAGCAGTTCTTC
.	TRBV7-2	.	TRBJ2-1	CASSLVDGHEQFF	TGTGCCAGCAGCTTAGTAGATGGCCATGAGCAGTTCTTC
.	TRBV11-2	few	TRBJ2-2	CASSIPTGASNTGELFF	TGTGCCAGCAGCATACCTACCGGGGCGTCGAACACCGGGGAGCTGTTTTTT
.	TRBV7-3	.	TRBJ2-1	CASSPLGGAYHEQFF	TGTGCCAGCAGCCCATTAGGGGGGGCGTACCATGAGCAGTTCTTC
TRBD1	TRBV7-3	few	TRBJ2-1	CASSRDRYNEQFF	TGTGCCAGCAGCCGGGACAGATACAATGAGCAGTTCTTC
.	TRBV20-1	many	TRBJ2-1	CSARPLGGFNEQFF	TGCAGTGCTAGGCCCCTTGGGGGTTTCAATGAGCAGTTCTTC
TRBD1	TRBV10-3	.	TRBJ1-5	CAISGDSLYSNQPQHF	TGTGCCATCAGTGGGGACAGCCTCTATAGCAATCAGCCCCAGCATTTT
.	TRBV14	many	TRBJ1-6	CASSQGDSPLHF	TGTGCCAGCAGCCAGGGGGATTCACCCCTCCACTTT
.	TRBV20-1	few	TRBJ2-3	CSASSGGTDTQYF	TGCAGTGCTTCCTCGGGGGGCACAGATACGCAGTATTTT
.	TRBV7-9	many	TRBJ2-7	CASSREYEQYF	TGTGCCAGCTCCAGGGAATACGAGCAGTACTTC
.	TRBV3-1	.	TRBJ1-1	CASSQLVNTEAFF	TGTGCCAGCAGCCAACTGGTTAACACTGAAGCTTTCTTT
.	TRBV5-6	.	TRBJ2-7	CASSLVGASSDYEQYF	TGTGCCAGCAGCTTGGTGGGCGCCAGTTCAGACTACGAGCAGTACTTC
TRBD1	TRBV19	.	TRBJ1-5	CASSGKGQGQPQHF	TGTGCCAGTAGCGGGAAGGGACAGGGCCAGCCCCAGCATTTT
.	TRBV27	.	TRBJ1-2	CASSRAASYGYTF	TGTGCCAGCAGTAGGGCAGCTTCCTATGGCTACACCTTC
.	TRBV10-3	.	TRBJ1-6	CATSLDSYNSPLHF	TGTGCCACCAGCCTAGACAGTTATAATTCACCCCTCCACTTT
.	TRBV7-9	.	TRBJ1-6	CASSLGTYYNSPLHF	TGTGCCAGCAGCTTAGGGACGTACTATAATTCACCCCTCCACTTT
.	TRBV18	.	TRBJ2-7	CASSPSASSYEQYF	TGTGCCAGCTCACCATCGGCCAGCAGCTACGAGCAGTACTTC
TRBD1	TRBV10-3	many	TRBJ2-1	CAISEPGGSLNEQFF	TGTGCCATCAGTGAGCCAGGGGGTAGTCTTAATGAGCAGTTCTTC
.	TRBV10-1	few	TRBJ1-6	CASSESGNSPLHF	TGCGCCAGCAGTGAATCGGGGAATTCACCCCTCCACTTT
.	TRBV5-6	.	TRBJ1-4	CASSFRWSIEKLFF	TGTGCCAGCAGCTTCCGGTGGAGCATTGAAAAACTGTTTTTT
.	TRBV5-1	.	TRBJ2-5	CASSLEGQERQYF	TGCGCCAGCAGCTTGGAGGGGCAAGAGAGGCAGTACTTC
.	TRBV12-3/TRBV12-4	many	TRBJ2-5	CASSSGRSQETQYF	TGTGCCAGCAGTTCGGGGCGAAGTCAAGAGACCCAGTACTTC
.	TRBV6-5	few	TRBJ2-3	CASRTRGFILRSTDTQYF	TGTGCCAGCAGGACGCGAGGTTTCATCCTTAGGAGCACAGATACGCAGTATTTT
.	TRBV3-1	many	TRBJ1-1	CASSPNGGSEAFF	TGTGCCAGCAGCCCCAACGGGGGATCTGAAGCTTTCTTT
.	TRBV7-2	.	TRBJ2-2	CASSFSADTGELFF	TGTGCCAGCAGCTTCTCAGCGGATACCGGGGAGCTGTTTTTT
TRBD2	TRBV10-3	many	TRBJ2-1	CAISEFLAGGSEQFF	TGTGCCATCAGTGAATTCCTAGCGGGGGGAAGTGAGCAGTTCTTC
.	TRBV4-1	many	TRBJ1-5	CASSGGGWGNQPQHF	TGCGCCAGCAGCGGGGGGGGATGGGGCAATCAGCCCCAGCATTTT
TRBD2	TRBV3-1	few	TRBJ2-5	CASGRDQETQYF	TGTGCCAGCGGGAGGGACCAAGAGACCCAGTACTTC
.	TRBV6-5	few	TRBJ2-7	CASSYSPGGIYEQYF	TGTGCCAGCAGTTACTCCCCCGGAGGGATCTACGAGCAGTACTTC
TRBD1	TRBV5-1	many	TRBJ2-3	CASSARQGASTDTQYF	TGCGCCAGCAGCGCACGACAGGGGGCAAGCACAGATACGCAGTATTTT
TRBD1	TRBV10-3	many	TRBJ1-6	CAISELGTGDSPLHF	TGTGCCATCAGTGAGCTCGGGACAGGGGATTCACCCCTCCACTTT
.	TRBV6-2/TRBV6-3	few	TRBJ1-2	CASSRESRVDYGYTF	TGTGCCAGCAGCCGCGAGTCCAGGGTCGACTATGGCTACACCTTC
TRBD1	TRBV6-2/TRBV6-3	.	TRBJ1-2	CASSFEGQAPGYTF	TGTGCCAGCAGCTTTGAAGGACAGGCCCCTGGCTACACCTTC
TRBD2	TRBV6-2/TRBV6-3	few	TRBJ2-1	CASSPRTSGGFF	TGTGCCAGCAGCCCCCGGACTAGCGGGGGGTTCTTC
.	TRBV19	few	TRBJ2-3	CASSPRTVRDTQYF	TGTGCCAGTAGTCCCCGGACAGTTCGGGATACGCAGTATTTT
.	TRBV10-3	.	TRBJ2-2	CAIPDGTGSGELFF	TGTGCCATCCCCGACGGCACAGGGAGCGGGGAGCTGTTTTTT
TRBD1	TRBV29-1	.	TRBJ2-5	CSPWDRGTETQYF	TGCAGCCCCTGGGACAGGGGGACGGAGACCCAGTACTTC
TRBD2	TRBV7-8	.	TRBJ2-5	CASRSLAGGRQETQYF	TGTGCCAGCAGGAGTCTAGCGGGGGGGCGGCAAGAGACCCAGTACTTC
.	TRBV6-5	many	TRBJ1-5	CASSYSGSNQPQHF	TGTGCCAGCAGTTACTCGGGGAGCAATCAGCCCCAGCATTTT
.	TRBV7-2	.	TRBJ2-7	CASSLVKGITYEQYF	TGTGCCAGCAGCTTAGTGAAGGGGATTACCTACGAGCAGTACTTC
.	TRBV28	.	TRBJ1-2	CASRLPLGVFGYTF	TGTGCCAGCAGACTCCCACTGGGGGTCTTCGGCTACACCTTC
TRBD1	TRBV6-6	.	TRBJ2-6	CASSRDSGTGTGANVLTF	TGTGCCAGCAGTAGGGACTCCGGGACAGGGACTGGGGCCAACGTCCTGACTTTC
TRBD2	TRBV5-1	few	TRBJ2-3	CASSPASGGLNTQYF	TGCGCCAGCAGCCCGGCTAGCGGGGGGCTGAATACGCAGTATTTT
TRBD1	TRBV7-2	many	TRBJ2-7	CASRKTGGGSSYEQYF	TGTGCCAGCAGAAAAACAGGGGGTGGGAGCTCCTACGAGCAGTACTTC
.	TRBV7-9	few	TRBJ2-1	CASSLRTGGDEQFF	TGTGCCAGCAGCCTCAGGACAGGCGGGGATGAGCAGTTCTTC